What follows describes a single T cell receptor (beta chain). These data are taken from a study of neoadjuvant anti-PD-1 for oral cavity cancer. V lost 6 bases to trimming and J lost 4 bases, with 12 bases between them. The CDR3 sequence is 13 residues long. Germline lookup yields CDR1 MGHDK and CDR2 SYGVNS. The time point is: after neoadjuvant nivolumab, at surgical resection. Tumor libraries mostly used 4 to 5 ug genomic DNA, two replicates each. TCRdb's table, derived via immunoSEQ multiplex PCR, lists solely in-frame clones and lacks some. The repertoire consists of approximately 37,000 clones, with 35% to 40% occurring once and the leading ten covering more than 15%.

The chain links TRBV25-1 to TRBJ1-1; a weak D match, TRBD1 (6 bases). The sequences come from tumor tissue, collected after nivolumab (anti-PD-1) treatment. This TCR was recovered from a person aged 40-85 years with oral cavity squamous cell carcinoma. The CDR3 region is CASRRGAATEAFF. The CDR3 bases are TGTGCCAGCAGGAGGGGGGCAGCCACTGAAGCTTTCTTT.